A selection of T cell receptor beta chains follows, all from one sample in a study of radiotherapy plus CTLA-4 blockade in lung cancer. Using immunoSEQ multiplex PCR, the repertoire was profiled, and TCRdb retains in-frame clones only, with some absent. The sample carries over 75,000 clones, about four fifths recorded once. Sequenced here: peripheral blood, sampled from a patient treated with radiotherapy plus ipilimumab. These receptors all stem from a human donor with non-small cell lung cancer who had stable disease on radiotherapy plus ipilimumab. The CDR3 runs from the conserved cysteine through the conserved F or W. Fields, in order: J gene, clone size, D gene, V gene, CDR3 DNA, CDR3 protein. D genes are given only for firm matches. Expanded clones get a size class; other rows say once, few or many, or leave the size out.

J: TRBJ2-1; size: NA; D: TRBD1; V: TRBV7-2; DNA: TGTGCCAGCAGCTTATTGGCGGACAGGGGCTACAATGAGCAGTTCTTC; CDR3: CASSLLADRGYNEQFF
J: TRBJ2-3; size: NA; D: TRBD2; V: TRBV7-2; DNA: TGTGCCAGCAGCCCCCTAGCGGGGGGCATAGAAACGCAGTATTTT; CDR3: CASSPLAGGIETQYF
J: TRBJ2-7; size: NA; D: NA; V: TRBV2; DNA: TGTGCCAGCAGTGAATCGGGGTTAGGCTACGAGCAGTACTTC; CDR3: CASSESGLGYEQYF
J: TRBJ1-4; size: NA; D: NA; V: TRBV15; DNA: TGTGCCACCAGCAGAGATAGGGGAATCACTAATGAAAAACTGTTTTTT; CDR3: CATSRDRGITNEKLFF
J: TRBJ2-5; size: NA; D: NA; V: TRBV25-1; DNA: TGTGCCAGCAGTGTCGCCCAAGAGACCCAGTACTTC; CDR3: CASSVAQETQYF
J: TRBJ2-7; size: NA; D: NA; V: TRBV7-9; DNA: TGTGCCAGCAGCTTAGTGGGAGGGACAGGTAAAGAGCAGTACTTC; CDR3: CASSLVGGTGKEQYF
J: TRBJ2-2; size: NA; D: NA; V: TRBV28; DNA: TGTGCCAGCACTACCTCGGGTAGAACCGGGGAGCTGTTTTTT; CDR3: CASTTSGRTGELFF
J: TRBJ2-7; size: many; D: NA; V: TRBV19; DNA: TGTGCCAGTAGTCGAGACAGAGCCTACGAGCAGTACTTC; CDR3: CASSRDRAYEQYF
J: TRBJ2-7; size: NA; D: NA; V: TRBV19; DNA: TGTGCCAGTAGTATAGATCCCGGGGGACCGCAGTACTTC; CDR3: CASSIDPGGPQYF
J: TRBJ1-2; size: NA; D: NA; V: TRBV25-1; DNA: TGTGCCAGCAGTGACTACAAAGCTGATGGCTACACCTTC; CDR3: CASSDYKADGYTF